These 17 T cell receptor beta chains originate from one sample sequenced in a study of vaccination and CD4 T cells after COVID-19. The antigens for these receptors are not known. The sample's treatment: approximately 11-day PBMC culture with coronavirus spike peptide pools or control peptides (ViraFEST assay). Sequencing of the DNA from cultured CD4+ T cells was carried out with the Oncomine TCR Beta short-read assay. TCRdb recomputed calls from the PCR reads with MiXCR, one row per CDR3 protein. The table records over 14,000 distinct CDR3 sequences, approximately 60% of them present only once. The sequencing input was CD4+ T cells from blood, cultured in vitro. These receptors came from a human donor who had recovered from COVID-19.

The CDR3 coding sequence is TGCAGTGCTAGAGATAATACTGGCCACACCCCCGCCGGGGAGCTGTTTTTT. Translating gives CSARDNTGHTPAGELFF. This chain uses TRBV20-1 with TRBJ2-2; D is uncertain. The CDR3 covers 17 residues. Germline assignment: CDR1 DFQATT and CDR2 SNEGSKA (reference sequence). Trimming shortened V by 0 bases and J by 6 bases, and 20 bases separated the two germline ends.

As regards this clonotype: A much larger clone sits a single nucleotide away, making a read error possible. The chain recombines TRBV19 with TRBJ1-5, with D perhaps being TRBD1 or TRBD2 (5 bases each). The assigned J gene may be wrong: the sequence end matches TRBJ2-3 better. The length of the CDR3 is 17 residues. CDR1 and CDR2 (germline): LNHDA, SQIVND (reference sequence). CDR3 in DNA: TGTGCCAGTAGTACAGGGACCGGGTACCACAGCAATCAGCCCCAGTATTTT. Encoded protein: CASSTGTGYHSNQPQYF.

Only a few counts were recorded for this clonotype. This chain joins TRBV6-5 and TRBJ1-3, with a tentative D call TRBD1 (5 bases). The germline V gene has CDR1 MNHEY and CDR2 SVGAGI. The CDR3 consists of 14 residues. V lost 2 bases and J 4 bases, leaving 9 bases between the germline ends. The CDR3 region is CASSYTGLGNTIYF. The CDR3 region has the DNA TGTGCCAGCAGTTACACGGGACTCGGAAACACCATATATTTT.

The chain has TRBV20-1 and TRBJ2-4; possible D gene TRBD2, 5 bases. The CDR3 spans 16 residues. Germline V gives CDR1 DFQATT, CDR2 SNEGSKA (reference sequence). V lost 1 base and J 6 bases, leaving 19 bases between the germline ends. Here the CDR3 reads CSARGFGRAPGNIQYF. The CDR3 nucleotides are TGCAGTGCTAGAGGATTTGGGCGGGCCCCGGGAAACATTCAGTACTTC.

This clonotype turned up a few times. The chain recombines TRBV20-1 with TRBJ1-5; D is ambiguous. CDR1 DFQATT and CDR2 SNEGSKA come from the germline V gene (reference sequence). V was trimmed by 3 bases and J by 0 bases, leaving 15 bases between them. CDR3 length: 16 amino acids. The CDR3 loop is CSARSRGGSSNQPQHF. The DNA for the CDR3 is TGCAGTGCTAGGTCACGGGGAGGAAGTAGCAATCAGCCCCAGCATTTT.

The table lists this clonotype with a few counts. The V call is TRBV24-1, the J call TRBJ1-5, with D unresolved. Trimming cost V 4 bases and J 7 bases, with 13 bases left between them. CDR3 size: 14 residues. Germline CDR1 and CDR2: KGHDR and SFDVKD. The CDR3 bases are TGTGCCACCAGTGACTCACTAAGGAGCCAGCCCCAGCATTTT. As protein: CATSDSLRSQPQHF.

The J gene is TRBJ2-3, the V gene TRBV7-3; TRBD2 matches 7 bases. The CDR3 is 14 residues long. V lost 2 bases and J lost 6; bases outside the gene matches: 5. The germline gives CDR1 SGHTA, CDR2 FQGTGA. CDR3 amino acids: CASSLAGEGDTQYF. DNA for the CDR3: TGTGCCAGCAGCTTAGCGGGAGAGGGGGATACGCAGTATTTT.

CDR3 nucleotide sequence: TGCAGTGCTAGGGGAGCGGGAGGGCGGAACATTCAGTACTTC. Protein product: CSARGAGGRNIQYF. This chain joins TRBV20-1 and TRBJ2-4; 10 nucleotides match TRBD2. The ends lost 3 bases at V and 7 bases at J; junction bases unmatched: 6. CDR1 is DFQATT, CDR2 SNEGSKA, per germline (reference sequence). CDR3 size: 14 residues.

The chain combines TRBV15 with TRBJ1-2; tentative D call: TRBD1 (6 bases). Trimming took 0 bases from V and 3 from J, leaving 11 bases between them. Germline lookup yields CDR1 LNHNV and CDR2 YYDKDF (reference sequence). The CDR3 is 15 amino acids. The CDR3 region has the DNA TGTGCCACCAGCAGAGATACACAGGGTGACTATGGCTACACCTTC. Translated, it gives CATSRDTQGDYGYTF.

This clonotype has only a few counts. The CDR3 protein is CASSLGTTNTGELFF. The CDR3 bases are TGTGCCAGCAGCTTAGGGACAACGAACACCGGGGAGCTGTTTTTT. V gene TRBV5-5 combines with J gene TRBJ2-2, with D perhaps TRBD1 (6 bases). Looked up from germline, CDR1 is SGHKS and CDR2 is YYEKEE (reference sequence). Trimming removed 2 bases at V and 0 bases at J, with 8 bases between. CDR3 length: 15 residues.

This chain uses TRBV6-1 with TRBJ1-5; weak D call: TRBD1 (5 bases). CDR1 and CDR2 from the germline V gene are MNHNS and SASEGT. The CDR3 extends over 15 amino acids. The V and J ends lost 2 bases and 9 bases respectively, with 17 bases between them. Here the CDR3 DNA reads TGTGCCAGCAGTGAACTGGTTCAGGGTTTGGGGCCCCAGCATTTT. Protein sequence: CASSELVQGLGPQHF.

V gene TRBV28 combines with J gene TRBJ2-1, with D perhaps matching TRBD2 (6 bases). Germline loops: CDR1 MDHEN, CDR2 SYDVKM. This CDR3 spans 13 amino acids. The V end lost 7 bases, the J end lost 5 bases, and 12 bases lay between the germline ends. The CDR3 bases are TGTGCCAGCACGGAGGGCCTTAACAATGAGCAGTTCTTC. This codes for CASTEGLNNEQFF.

The chain joins TRBV20-1 to TRBJ2-3; no definite D call. The CDR3 has 14 residues. Germline lookup yields CDR1 DFQATT and CDR2 SNEGSKA (reference sequence). V was cut by 3 bases and J by 0 bases, with 10 bases left in between. The CDR3 coding sequence is TGCAGTGCTAGTTCAGCTTCTAGCACAGATACGCAGTATTTT. Residues: CSASSASSTDTQYF.

The chain uses TRBV6-5 and TRBJ2-2, with TRBD2 matching over 15 bases. V lost 2 bases, J lost 4 bases, and 5 bases stayed unmatched. From germline, CDR1 is MNHEY and CDR2 SVGAGI. The CDR3 is 18 amino acids. Here the CDR3 DNA reads TGTGCCAGCAGTTACGTGGGACTAGCGGGAGGAACCACCGGGGAGCTGTTTTTT. It yields the protein CASSYVGLAGGTTGELFF.

This clonotype came up a few times. The chain uses TRBV11-2 and TRBJ1-2; the D is unclear. Per germline, CDR1 SGHAT and CDR2 FQNNGV. The CDR3 is 14 residues long. V was cut by 5 bases and J by 8 bases, with 18 bases left in between. CDR3 coding DNA: TGTGCCAGCAGCCACTCCGCCCGGGCCACCGGCTACACCTTC. Translating it yields CASSHSARATGYTF.

V is TRBV2 and J is TRBJ1-6; unclear D gene. With 5 bases removed from V and 8 bases from J, the gap between germline ends came to 16 bases. There are 15 residues in the CDR3. Looked up from germline, CDR1 is SNHLY and CDR2 is FYNNEI. CDR3 region: CASSPGPGYHSPLHF. DNA for the CDR3: TGTGCCAGCAGTCCCGGCCCGGGGTATCATTCACCCCTCCACTTT.

The chain joins TRBV30 to TRBJ2-5; D remains unclear. V lost 0 bases and J lost 4, with 12 bases in between. The CDR3 totals 14 residues. Per the germline V gene, CDR1 is GTSNPN and CDR2 is SVGIG (reference sequence). The CDR3 loop reads CAWSVPGPTETQYF. CDR3 nucleotide sequence: TGTGCCTGGAGTGTACCGGGTCCTACAGAGACCCAGTACTTC. The full variable domain, in which reference TRBV30 and TRBJ2-5 provide the parts outside the CDR3, is SQTIHQWPATLVQPVGSPLSLECTVEGTSNPNLYWYRQAAGRGLQLLFYSVGIGQISSEVPQNLSASRPQDRQFILSSKKLLLSDSGFYLCAWSVPGPTETQYFGPGTRLLVL.